These 4 T cell receptor beta chains were sequenced from one sample in a study of blood T cell repertoires in COVID-19. TCRdb keeps only in-frame clones here, not all; method: immunoSEQ multiplex PCR. The repertoire has 68,000 or so clones, around 80% of them found once; the top ten carry about 24%. Sample: peripheral blood. The source of these receptors is a human donor in a cohort sampled during active COVID-19.

This clone has only one observation. J is TRBJ1-6 and V is TRBV28, with D possibly TRBD1 on 5 matching bases. CDR3 length: 14 residues. CDR1 and CDR2 from the germline V gene are MDHEN and SYDVKM. The V end lost 5 bases, the J end lost 9 bases, and 14 bases lay between the germline ends. The DNA for the CDR3 is TGTGCCAGCAGTCTGACAGCGAAAGGTTCACCCCTCCACTTT. This translates into CASSLTAKGSPLHF.

This chain uses TRBV6-5 with TRBJ1-1; no definite D call. CDR3 length equals 15 residues. V lost 3 bases and J 1 base, leaving 12 bases between the germline ends. Germline V lookup: CDR1 MNHEY, CDR2 SVGAGI. CDR3 region: CASSYRVNSNTEAFF. CDR3 nucleotide sequence: TGTGCCAGCAGTTATCGGGTGAACTCGAACACTGAAGCTTTCTTT.

A remark on this clone: The junction differs from germline at one of its ends, possibly a read error. The chain couples TRBV5-6 to TRBJ2-1, with 10 bases fitting TRBD1. This CDR3 is built from 15 residues. CDR1 SGHDT and CDR2 YYEEEE come from the germline V gene. DNA of the CDR3: TGTGCCAGCAGTTTGGGACAGGGGCCTTACAATGAGCAGTTCTTC. It is translated as CASSLGQGPYNEQFF.

Here the CDR3 DNA reads TGTGCCAGCAGCTTAGCCTTAGACTACGAGCAGTACTTC. Amino acid sequence: CASSLALDYEQYF. This chain links TRBV11-2 with TRBJ2-7; D unresolved. V shed 1 base and J shed 3 bases, with 7 bases lying between them. Germline V gene sequence: CDR1 SGHAT, CDR2 FQNNGV. The CDR3 length is 13 residues. Full variable domain (remainder filled in from reference TRBV11-2 and TRBJ2-7): EAGVAQSPRYKIIEKRQSVAFWCNPISGHATLYWYQQILGQGPKLLIQFQNNGVVDDSQLPKDRFSAERLKGVDSTLKIQPAKLEDSAVYLCASSLALDYEQYFGPGTRLTVT.